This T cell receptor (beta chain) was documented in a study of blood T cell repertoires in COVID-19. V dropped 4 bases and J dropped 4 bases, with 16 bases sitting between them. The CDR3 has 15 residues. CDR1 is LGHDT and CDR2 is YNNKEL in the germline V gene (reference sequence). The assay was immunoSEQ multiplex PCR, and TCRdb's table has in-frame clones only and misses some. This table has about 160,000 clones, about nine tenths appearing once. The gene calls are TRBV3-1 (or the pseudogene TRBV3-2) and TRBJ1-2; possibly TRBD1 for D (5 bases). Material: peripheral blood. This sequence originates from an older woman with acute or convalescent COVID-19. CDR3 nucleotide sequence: TGTGCCAGCAGCCCCCGGGGGGGTCCAGGCTATGGCTACACCTTC. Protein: CASSPRGGPGYGYTF.